This T cell receptor (beta chain) derives from a study of human T cells and chemical hapten exposure. Time point of the sample: patch test 1, 2 weeks after DPC sensitization. Documented treatment: therapeutic diphenylcyclopropenone sensitization with weekly scalp DPC. This clonotype was detected ten times or more. TCRdb analysed the RACE reads with MiXCR anew, one entry per CDR3 protein. The table records about 71,000 distinct CDR3 sequences, around 9.8% of them present only once. Per germline, CDR1 LGHNA and CDR2 YNFKEQ. The CDR3 covers 14 residues. The V end was cut by 1 base, the J end by 9 bases, with 12 bases between.

This rearrangement joins TRBV4-2 to TRBJ1-4, with D perhaps matching TRBD1 (5 bases). The material was whole blood, obtained in connection with sensitization to the hapten diphenylcyclopropenone (DPC). This clonotype was sampled from a woman aged 40 to 49 with alopecia areata. Some clones in this sample may be carry-over from other donors' samples. The CDR3 region has the DNA TGTGCCAGCAGCCAAGGGGGCGATTACCAAAAACTGTTTTTT. Translating gives CASSQGGDYQKLFF.